This T cell receptor (beta chain) derives from a study of blood T cell repertoires in COVID-19. Looking at the study overall: Sources were T cells, B-cell-depleted T cells, or PBMCs; the material itself was cDNA or gDNA.

The germline V gene encodes CDR1 GTSNPN and CDR2 SVGIG (reference sequence). The CDR3 is 12 amino acids. V lost 2 bases and J 6 bases, leaving 10 bases between the germline ends. Using immunoSEQ multiplex PCR, the repertoire was profiled, and TCRdb retains in-frame clones only, with some absent. The sample includes about 60,000 clones, 80% seen only once; the top ten take about 20%. The V call is TRBV30, the J call TRBJ1-1; tentatively, D is TRBD1 (5 bases). Sequencing used peripheral blood. This clonotype was obtained from a man aged 30 to 39 with COVID-19, enrolled during active disease. The CDR3 sequence is CAWSTGESEAFF. Here the CDR3 DNA reads TGTGCCTGGAGTACGGGGGAGTCTGAAGCTTTCTTT.